Here is one TCR beta chain with its context. This record comes from a study of blood T cell repertoires in COVID-19. The wider study: Sources were T cells, B-cell-depleted T cells, or PBMCs; the material itself was cDNA or gDNA.

Clones were read by immunoSEQ multiplex PCR, and TCRdb kept only the in-frame ones, dropping some. The data show a few hundred thousand clones, 70% to 90% seen once. Sequenced: PBMCs or T cells enriched from blood (not recorded which). The TCR originated in a woman aged 18-35 years who had recovered from COVID-19.

The CDR3 sequence is CASSRQGGAFF. The CDR3 coding sequence is TGTGCCAGCAGCCGACAGGGTGGGGCTTTCTTT. This chain links TRBV12-3 or TRBV12-4 with TRBJ1-1; 7 positions agree with TRBD1. The CDR3 contains 11 residues. Losses at the gene ends were 6 bases for V and 11 bases for J; bases not matched to a gene: 6.